The 15 T cell receptor beta chains below come from one sample, sequenced in a study of breast tumors, draining lymph nodes, adjacent tissues. The lymph nodes were axillary draining lymph nodes from breast cancer patients. MiXCR, applied by TCRdb to the multiplex PCR reads, yields one record per CDR3 protein. The sample yields some 250,000 distinct CDR3 sequences, under 40% seen once. The sequencing input was axillary lymph node tissue. These receptors all come from a female donor with breast cancer. Some clones in this sample may be carry-over from other donors' samples.

This clonotype was picked up one time. At one boundary the junction diverges from the germline segment, which might be a read error. The gene calls are TRBV7-9 and TRBJ1-3; perhaps TRBD1 as D (6 bases). CDR1 is SEHNR and CDR2 is FQNEAQ in the germline V gene (reference sequence). The CDR3 totals 16 residues. In DNA, the CDR3 is TGTGCCAGCAGCGCTCCCTCAGGGGCTTCTGAAAACACCATATATTTT. It specifies CASSAPSGASENTIYF.

This clonotype was detected many times. This chain connects TRBV9 to TRBJ2-3; 7 bases are a match to TRBD2. Germline V lookup: CDR1 SGDLS, CDR2 YYNGEE. The length of the CDR3 is 16 residues. J was trimmed by 2 bases and V by 4 bases; bases with no gene match: 10. DNA for the CDR3: TGTGCCAGCAGCCCGATCTTCGGGGGGATCACAGATACGCAGTATTTT. Amino acids: CASSPIFGGITDTQYF.

A remark on this clonotype: A much larger clone differs by one base, so this may be a read error. The chain is built from TRBV2 and TRBJ2-5; TRBD1 matches at 7 bases. CDR3 length: 13 residues. Germline V lookup: CDR1 SNHLY, CDR2 FYNNEI. The CDR3 reads CASSAGTEEAQYF. CDR3 DNA sequence: TGTGCCAGCAGCGCCGGGACAGAAGAGGCCCAGTACTTC.

The V and J genes are TRBV5-1 and TRBJ2-3; TRBD2 matches at 7 bases. The CDR3 contains 14 residues. Trimming removed 2 bases from V and 2 bases from J; junction bases left unmatched: 2. In germline, CDR1 is SGHRS, CDR2 YFSETQ. CDR3 region: CASSLAGTTDTQYF. CDR3 DNA: TGCGCCAGCAGCTTAGCGGGGACCACAGATACGCAGTATTTT.

A few counts support this clonotype. This chain connects TRBV28 to TRBJ2-1; 12 bases agree with TRBD1. This CDR3 region has 16 residues. Germline CDR1 is MDHEN and CDR2 is SYDVKM. V shed 5 bases, J shed 5 bases, and the junction held 7 bases outside the gene matches. The CDR3 region is CASSPRGQGANNEQFF. CDR3 sequence (DNA): TGTGCCAGCAGTCCACGGGGACAGGGGGCAAACAATGAGCAGTTCTTC.

This clonotype was picked up many times. The chain links TRBV18 to TRBJ1-2; 7 bases line up with TRBD1. V shed 3 bases and J 5 bases; nucleotides not matched to a gene: 3. Germline CDR1 is KGHSH and CDR2 is LQKENI. The CDR3 runs 13 residues. CDR3 DNA: TGTGCCAGCTCACCGGACAGGTGGTATGGCTACACCTTC. It translates to CASSPDRWYGYTF.

This clonotype was seen at least ten times. V usage is TRBV12-3 or TRBV12-4 and J usage is TRBJ1-2; 7 bases match TRBD1. CDR3 length: 15 amino acids. Germline trimming cut 6 bases from V and 0 bases from J; bases unmatched to any gene: 7. CDR3 nucleotide sequence: TGTGCCAGCAGCGTTACAGGGGCAGCTAACTATGGCTACACCTTC. Encoded protein: CASSVTGAANYGYTF.

In its sample, this clonotype was seen a few times. The V gene is TRBV6-5, the J gene TRBJ2-1, with D perhaps being TRBD1 or TRBD2 (5 bases each). Germline CDR1 reads MNHEY; CDR2 reads SVGAGI. V was pared by 2 bases and J by 15 bases, with 11 bases between. This CDR3 contains 11 residues. For the CDR3, the DNA is TGTGCCAGCAGTTACCCGAGGGGACCGTTCTTC. Its protein is CASSYPRGPFF.

In regard to this clonotype: A read error may explain this, as a much larger clone is one base away. The CDR3 does not close with the conserved phenylalanine or tryptophan, likely indicating a read error. The V call is TRBV5-1, the J call TRBJ2-7; unclear D gene. CDR3 size: 15 residues. Germline-derived CDR1 and CDR2 are SGHRS and YFSETQ. V lost 0 bases to trimming and J lost 6 bases, with 16 bases between them. The chain's CDR3 is CASSLVGFRAGEQYL. CDR3 in DNA: TGCGCCAGCAGCTTGGTTGGGTTTCGGGCTGGCGAGCAGTACCTC.

This clonotype was counted at least ten times. The J gene is TRBJ2-7, the V gene TRBV5-6, with 10 bases aligning to TRBD1. The CDR3 is 14 residues long. Unmatched junction bases numbered 4, after V lost 4 bases and J lost 3 bases. CDR1 is SGHDT and CDR2 is YYEEEE in the germline V gene. CDR3 nucleotides: TGTGCCAGCAGCCCGGGACAGGGGATCTACGAGCAGTACTTC. Its translation is CASSPGQGIYEQYF.

This clonotype was observed at least ten times. The chain uses TRBV2 and TRBJ2-1; 13 bases are a match to TRBD2. The V segment lost 8 bases and the J segment 3 bases; nucleotides outside the gene matches: 4. Germline-derived CDR1 and CDR2 are SNHLY and FYNNEI. This CDR3 has 15 amino acids. In nucleotides, the CDR3 is TGTGCCAGCGGGGGGACTAGCGGGAACTACAATGAGCAGTTCTTC. This codes for CASGGTSGNYNEQFF.

This chain connects TRBV4-2 to TRBJ2-7; D is unclear. Trimming left V 4 bases short and J 0 bases short, with 10 bases between. The CDR3 covers 14 residues. Germline V gives CDR1 LGHNA, CDR2 YNFKEQ. CDR3 nucleotide sequence: TGTGCCAGCAGCCTAGGCAGGTACTCCTACGAGCAGTACTTC. This encodes CASSLGRYSYEQYF.

This clonotype was observed a few times. J is TRBJ2-3 and V is TRBV3-1; 7 bases map to TRBD1. Germline V gene sequence: CDR1 LGHDT, CDR2 YNNKEL (reference sequence). V shed 2 bases and J 2 bases; nucleotides not matched to a gene: 7. CDR3 length equals 16 residues. The CDR3 region is CASSQRGGADTDTQYF. CDR3 nucleotides: TGTGCCAGCAGCCAAAGAGGGGGCGCGGACACAGATACGCAGTATTTT.

This clonotype has more than one count but fewer than ten. At one boundary the junction diverges from the germline segment, which might be a read error. J is TRBJ1-6 and V is TRBV6-5; D gene uncertain. This CDR3 has 15 amino acids. The germline V gene encodes CDR1 MNHEY and CDR2 SVGAGI. For the CDR3, the DNA is TGTGCCAGCAGTCACTCCGACACTAAAAATTCACCCCTCCACTTT. This encodes CASSHSDTKNSPLHF.

This clonotype was counted many times. The V gene is TRBV7-9, the J gene TRBJ1-2; tentatively, D is TRBD1 (5 bases). This CDR3 is built from 14 residues. CDR1 SEHNR and CDR2 FQNEAQ come from the germline V gene (reference sequence). Deletions cut 0 bases from V and 6 bases from J, with 11 bases between. This CDR3 reads CASSLAGTRNGYTF. The DNA of the CDR3 is TGTGCCAGCAGCTTAGCGGGGACCCGTAATGGCTACACCTTC.